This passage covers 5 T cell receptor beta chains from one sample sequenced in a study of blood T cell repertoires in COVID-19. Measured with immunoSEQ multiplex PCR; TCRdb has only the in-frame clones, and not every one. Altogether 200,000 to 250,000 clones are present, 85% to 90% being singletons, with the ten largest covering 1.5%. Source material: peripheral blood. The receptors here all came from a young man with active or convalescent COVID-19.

DNA of the CDR3: TGTGCCAGCAGCTTGGGACAGGGTAACTACAATGAGCAGTTCTTC. As protein: CASSLGQGNYNEQFF. This chain joins TRBV11-1 and TRBJ2-1; 9 bases fit TRBD1. Trimming removed 3 bases from V and 3 bases from J; junction bases left unmatched: 3. The germline gives CDR1 SGHAT, CDR2 FQDESV (reference sequence). There are 15 residues in the CDR3.

The CDR3 is CASSPLSVGRSSYEQYF. The DNA of the CDR3 is TGTGCCAGCTCACCCTTATCGGTAGGAAGGAGCTCCTACGAGCAGTACTTC. The rearrangement uses TRBV18 and TRBJ2-7; D is unclear. Germline V gene data show CDR1 as KGHSH and CDR2 as LQKENI. The CDR3 is 17 residues long. V gave up 3 bases and J gave up 0 bases, with 18 bases separating them.

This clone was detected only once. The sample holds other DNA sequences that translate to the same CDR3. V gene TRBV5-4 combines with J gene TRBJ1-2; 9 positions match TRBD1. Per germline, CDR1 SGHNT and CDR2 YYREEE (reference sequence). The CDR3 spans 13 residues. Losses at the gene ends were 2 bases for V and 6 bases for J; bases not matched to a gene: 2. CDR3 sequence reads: CASSLQGADGYTF. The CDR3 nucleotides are TGTGCCAGCAGCTTACAGGGGGCAGATGGCTACACCTTC.

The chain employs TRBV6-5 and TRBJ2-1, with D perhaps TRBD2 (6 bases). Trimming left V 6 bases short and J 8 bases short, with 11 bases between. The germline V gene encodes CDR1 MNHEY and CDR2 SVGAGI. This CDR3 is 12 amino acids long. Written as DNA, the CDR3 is TGTGCCAGCAGGACTAGTGGCTATGAGCAGTTCTTC. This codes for CASRTSGYEQFF.

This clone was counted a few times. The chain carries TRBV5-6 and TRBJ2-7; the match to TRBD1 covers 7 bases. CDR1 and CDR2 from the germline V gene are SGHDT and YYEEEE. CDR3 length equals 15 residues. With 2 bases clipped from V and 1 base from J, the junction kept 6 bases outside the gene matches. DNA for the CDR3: TGTGCCAGCAGCTTCGCATCAGGGGGATCCTACGAGCAGTACTTC. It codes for CASSFASGGSYEQYF.